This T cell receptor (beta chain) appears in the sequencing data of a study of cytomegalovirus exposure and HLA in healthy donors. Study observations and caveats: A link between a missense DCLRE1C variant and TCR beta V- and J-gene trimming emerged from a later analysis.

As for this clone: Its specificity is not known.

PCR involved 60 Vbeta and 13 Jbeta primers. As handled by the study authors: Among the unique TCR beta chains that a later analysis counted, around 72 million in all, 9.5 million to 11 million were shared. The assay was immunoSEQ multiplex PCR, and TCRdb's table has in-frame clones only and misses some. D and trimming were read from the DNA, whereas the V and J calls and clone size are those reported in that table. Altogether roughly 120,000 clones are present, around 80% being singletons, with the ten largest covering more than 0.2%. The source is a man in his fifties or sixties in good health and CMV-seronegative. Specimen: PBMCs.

CDR3 nucleotide sequence: TGTGCCAGCAGTGAATACCGGGGAAGCACTGAAGCTTTCTTT. Translating gives CASSEYRGSTEAFF. The V and J genes are TRBV25-1 and TRBJ1-1; D is unclear. This CDR3 has 14 amino acids. Germline-derived CDR1 and CDR2 are MGHDK and SYGVNS. V was cut by 0 bases and J by 4 bases, with 9 bases left in between.